The 18 T cell receptor beta chains listed next were all sequenced from one sample in a study of T cells expressing NK-cell markers. Each CDR3 protein gets one entry in TCRdb, which reprocessed the 5' RACE reads and gives no DNA. The table for this sample gives about 380,000 distinct CDR3 sequences. Sequenced material: blood T cells: a sorted CD56 or NKG2C T cell subset, CD4+ or CD8+ T cells, or bulk PBMC T cells (not recorded which). The receptors shown here come from a man between 18 and 69 years old in good health.

This rearrangement joins TRBV12-3 or TRBV12-4 to TRBJ2-5; the D call of TRBD1 rests on TCRdb alone, since no DNA is present to check it. This CDR3 contains 15 residues. Here the CDR3 reads CASSPGGVGWETQYF.

This chain uses TRBV2 with TRBJ2-5; with no DNA, the TCRdb D assignment of TRBD2 cannot be verified. The CDR3 contains 15 residues. Germline V lookup: CDR1 SNHLY, CDR2 FYNNEI. The CDR3 loop reads CASSVLAGGSETQYF.

V gene TRBV12-3 or TRBV12-4 combines with J gene TRBJ2-7; without DNA, the TCRdb call of TRBD2 cannot be checked. This CDR3 spans 15 amino acids. CDR3 loop: CASSLAGDSAYEQYF.

V is TRBV12-3 or TRBV12-4 and J is TRBJ2-5; TCRdb's D call, TRBD2, is unchecked because there is no DNA. This CDR3 has 14 amino acids. The CDR3 protein is CASSLLRGGETQYF.

The chain is built from TRBV19 and TRBJ2-7; the TCRdb call, TRBD1, lacks DNA for checking. This CDR3 spans 17 amino acids. CDR1 and CDR2 (germline): LNHDA, SQIVND (reference sequence). The CDR3 is CASSRKPYRISLHEQYF. The full variable domain, with the rest looked up from reference TRBV19 and TRBJ2-7, is DGGITQSPKYLFRKEGQNVTLSCEQNLNHDAMYWYRQDPGQGLRLIYYSQIVNDFQKGDIAEGYSVSREKKESFPLTVTSAQKNPTAFYLCASSRKPYRISLHEQYFGPGTRLTVT.

The J gene is TRBJ2-7, the V gene TRBV10-3. The CDR3 sequence is 15 residues long. Germline V gene sequence: CDR1 ENHRY, CDR2 SYGVKD. The CDR3 reads CAIRLGSNPNYEQYF.

The J gene is TRBJ1-1, the V gene TRBV5-4; TCRdb's D gene call, TRBD1, goes unchecked for lack of DNA. CDR3 length equals 15 residues. Germline V lookup: CDR1 SGHNT, CDR2 YYREEE (reference sequence). The CDR3: CASSSNRGPDTEAFF. Full variable domain (outside the CDR3, taken from reference TRBV5-4 and TRBJ1-1): ETGVTQSPTHLIKTRGQQVTLRCSSQSGHNTVSWYQQALGQGPQFIFQYYREEENGRGNFPPRFSGLQFPNYSSELNVNALELDDSALYLCASSSNRGPDTEAFFGQGTRLTVV.

The V and J genes are TRBV18 and TRBJ2-7. The CDR3 has 14 residues. Germline loops: CDR1 KGHSH, CDR2 LQKENI. The CDR3 sequence: CASSPKRESYEQYF. Using reference TRBV18 and TRBJ2-7 for the parts outside the CDR3, the full variable domain is NAGVMQNPRHLVRRRGQEARLRCSPMKGHSHVYWYRQLPEEGLKFMVYLQKENIIDESGMPKERFSAEFPKEGPSILRIQQVVRGDSAAYFCASSPKRESYEQYFGPGTRLTVT.

This chain connects TRBV6-2 or TRBV6-3 to TRBJ2-3; TCRdb indicates TRBD2, and absent DNA this call remains unverified. This CDR3 region has 14 residues. Germline V gene lookup returns CDR1 MNHEY and CDR2 SVGEGT. The CDR3 spells CASSYFSGVNTQYF.

V gene TRBV6-5 combines with J gene TRBJ1-5; TCRdb reports TRBD1, a call that lacks DNA to check it against. Germline V gene lookup returns CDR1 MNHEY and CDR2 SVGAGI. There are 15 residues in the CDR3. The chain's CDR3 is CASRSGQGLNQPQHF.

This sequence joins TRBV6-4 and TRBJ1-1; TCRdb lists TRBD1, though no DNA is available to test this call. The CDR3 is made up of 16 amino acids. Germline-derived CDR1 and CDR2 are MRHNA and SNTAGT. The CDR3 sequence is CASSDSGGVMDTEAFF.

The chain has TRBV5-6 and TRBJ2-7; TCRdb's D gene call, TRBD1, goes unchecked for lack of DNA. Germline V gives CDR1 SGHDT, CDR2 YYEEEE. CDR3 size: 15 residues. CDR3: CASTAPGQGPYEQYF.

The CDR3 reads CASSGTLQGWEQFF. The chain employs TRBV5-1 and TRBJ2-1; absent DNA, TCRdb's TRBD1 call cannot be checked. The CDR3 has 14 residues. Germline V CDR1 and CDR2: SGHRS, YFSETQ.

V is TRBV12-3 or TRBV12-4 and J is TRBJ2-2; the D call from TCRdb, TRBD2, cannot be confirmed without DNA. The CDR3 has 14 amino acids. CDR3 residues: CASSLQRGYGELFF.

The chain is built from TRBV3-1 and TRBJ1-3; TCRdb reports TRBD1, a call that lacks DNA to check it against. Germline assignment: CDR1 LGHDT and CDR2 YNNKEL (reference sequence). There are 16 residues in the CDR3. CDR3 residues: CASSQRVLSHGNTIYF.

The chain combines TRBV20-1 with TRBJ2-3; with no DNA, the TCRdb D assignment of TRBD1 cannot be verified. Germline V gene data show CDR1 as DFQATT and CDR2 as SNEGSKA (reference sequence). This CDR3 is built from 14 residues. CDR3: CSPFRDRGADTQYF.

The chain carries TRBV13 and TRBJ2-1. The CDR3 is 13 residues long. The germline V gene has CDR1 PRHDT and CDR2 FYEKMQ (reference sequence). The CDR3 loop reads CASSLVSTSEQFF. Using reference TRBV13 and TRBJ2-1 for the parts outside the CDR3, the full variable domain is AAGVIQSPRHLIKEKRETATLKCYPIPRHDTVYWYQQGPGQDPQFLISFYEKMQSDKGSIPDRFSAQQFSDYHSELNMSSLELGDSALYFCASSLVSTSEQFFGPGTRLTVL.

V and J are TRBV6-4 and TRBJ1-6. There are 14 residues in the CDR3. Germline CDR1 and CDR2: MRHNA and SNTAGT. The CDR3: CASSERTANSPLHF.